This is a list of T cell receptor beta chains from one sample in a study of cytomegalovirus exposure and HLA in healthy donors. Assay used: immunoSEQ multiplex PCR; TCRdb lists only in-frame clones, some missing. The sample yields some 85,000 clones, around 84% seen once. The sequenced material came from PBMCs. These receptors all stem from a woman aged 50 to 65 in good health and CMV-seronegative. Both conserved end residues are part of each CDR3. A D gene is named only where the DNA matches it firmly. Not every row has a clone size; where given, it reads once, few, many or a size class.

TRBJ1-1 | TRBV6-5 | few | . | TGTGCCAGCAGTTACCGAGGGCTAATGAACACTGAAGCTTTCTTT | CASSYRGLMNTEAFF
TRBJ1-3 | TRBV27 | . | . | TGTGCCAGCAGTCCTCTGGCTTCCGCTGGAAACACCATATATTTT | CASSPLASAGNTIYF
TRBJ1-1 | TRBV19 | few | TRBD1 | TGTGCCAGTAGGGCGACAGGGAAGAAGAACACTGAAGCTTTCTTT | CASRATGKKNTEAFF
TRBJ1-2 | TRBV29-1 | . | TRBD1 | TGCAGCGTGACAGGGGGAGAAGGCTACACCTTC | CSVTGGEGYTF
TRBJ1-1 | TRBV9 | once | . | TGTGCCAGCAGCGCCAGCTGGGAGGGTACGAACACTGAAGCTTTCTTT | CASSASWEGTNTEAFF
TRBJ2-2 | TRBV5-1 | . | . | TGCGCCAGCAGGATCAGGACGAACACCGGGGAGCTGTTTTTT | CASRIRTNTGELFF
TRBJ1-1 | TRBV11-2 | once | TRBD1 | TGTGCCAGCAGCTTAGATTCGGCACCGGGGACAGCGAACACTGAAGCTTTCTTT | CASSLDSAPGTANTEAFF
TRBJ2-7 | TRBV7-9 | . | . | TGTGCCAGCAGCTTATTAATCTACGAGCAGTACTTC | CASSLLIYEQYF
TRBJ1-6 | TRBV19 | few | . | TGTGCCAGTAGTATTGAGACCGGGTGGAATAATTCACCCCTCCACTTT | CASSIETGWNNSPLHF
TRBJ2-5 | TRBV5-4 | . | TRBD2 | TGTGCCAGCGGCGACAAGCGGGAGGGCCTTAGGGAGCAGTACTTC | CASGDKREGLREQYF
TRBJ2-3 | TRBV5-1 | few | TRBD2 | TGCGCCAGCAGCTTGGCCGGGGGGGCAGGCACAGATACGCAGTATTTT | CASSLAGGAGTDTQYF
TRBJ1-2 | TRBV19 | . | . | TGTGCCAGTGGCAACAGGGCTGGCGATGGCTACACCTTC | CASGNRAGDGYTF
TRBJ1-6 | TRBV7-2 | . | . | TGTGCCAGCAGCCCCTCGGACAGAACCTATAATTCACCCCTCCACTTT | CASSPSDRTYNSPLHF
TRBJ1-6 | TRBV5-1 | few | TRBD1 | TGCGCCAGCAGCCCCTCCGGGACAGGGGGTTACTCACCCCTCCACTTT | CASSPSGTGGYSPLHF
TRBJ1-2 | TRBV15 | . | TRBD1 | TGTGCCACCAGCAGATCCCGGACAGGGGTCCGGGAAGTACGTGGCTACACCTTC | CATSRSRTGVREVRGYTF
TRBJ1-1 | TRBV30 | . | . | TGTGCCTGGAACGGACAGTCGAACACTGAAGCTTTCTTT | CAWNGQSNTEAFF
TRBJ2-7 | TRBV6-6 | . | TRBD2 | TGTGCCACCCAGGGACTAGCGGATTACGAGCAGTACTTC | CATQGLADYEQYF
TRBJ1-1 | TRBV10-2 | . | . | TGCGCCAGCAGTGTCTGGCAGGAAGCGGGCACTGAAGCTTTCTTT | CASSVWQEAGTEAFF
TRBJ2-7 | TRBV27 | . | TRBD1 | TGTGCCAGCAGTTTTGGGGGACAGCCCTACGAGCAGTACTTC | CASSFGGQPYEQYF
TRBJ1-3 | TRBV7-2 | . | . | TGTGCCAGCAGCCCGAGGGGGGGCGCGGGCACCATATATTTT | CASSPRGGAGTIYF
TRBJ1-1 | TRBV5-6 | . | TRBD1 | TGTGCCAGCAGTTTTGGGGACAGAATGAACACTGAAGCTTTCTTT | CASSFGDRMNTEAFF
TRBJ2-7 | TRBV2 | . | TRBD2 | TGTGCCAGCAGTGAAGGAGAGGGACTAGCACGGTACGAGCAGTACTTC | CASSEGEGLARYEQYF
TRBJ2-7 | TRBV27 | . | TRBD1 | TGTGCCAGCAGTTTGGCGGTCTGGGACAGGGGAGGTAATCTCCTCTACGAGCAGTACTTC | CASSLAVWDRGGNLLYEQYF
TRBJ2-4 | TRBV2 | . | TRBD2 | TGTGCCAGCAAGGGTGGACTAGCGGTCCTAAACATTCAGTACTTC | CASKGGLAVLNIQYF
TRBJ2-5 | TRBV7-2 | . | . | TGTGCCAGCAGCTTAGCCCGGGAGACCCAGTACTTC | CASSLARETQYF
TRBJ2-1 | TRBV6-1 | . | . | TGTGCCAGCCGGGGAGGAGGCACCTACAATGAGCAGTTCTTC | CASRGGGTYNEQFF
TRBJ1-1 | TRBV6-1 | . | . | TGTGCCAGCAGAGCCCCCCCAGGGGCGAACACTGAAGCTTTCTTT | CASRAPPGANTEAFF
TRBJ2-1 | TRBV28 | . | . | TGTGCCAGCAGTTGGGACAGGCTCGCTAGCGGGATCAACAATGAGCAGTTCTTC | CASSWDRLASGINNEQFF
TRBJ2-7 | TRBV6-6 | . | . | TGTGCCAGCAGCCTGTACTTAGAGAACTACGAGCAGTACTTC | CASSLYLENYEQYF
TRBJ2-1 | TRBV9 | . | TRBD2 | TGTGCCAGCAGCGTGACGGGGGGGGGCTCCTACAATGAGCAGTTCTTC | CASSVTGGGSYNEQFF
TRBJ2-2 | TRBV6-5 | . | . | TGTGCCAGCAGTTACTATACTAACACCGGGGAGCTGTTTTTT | CASSYYTNTGELFF
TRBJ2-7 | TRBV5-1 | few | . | TGCGCCAGCAGCTTGGGCGGGACCGGTTACGAGCAGTACTTC | CASSLGGTGYEQYF
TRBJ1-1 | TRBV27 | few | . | TGTGCCAGCAGTTCAGGTAACACTGAAGCTTTCTTT | CASSSGNTEAFF
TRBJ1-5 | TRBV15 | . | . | TGTGCCACCAGCAGAGATTTGGAACAGTCCAATCAGCCCCAGCATTTT | CATSRDLEQSNQPQHF
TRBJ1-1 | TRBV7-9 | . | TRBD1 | TGTGCCAGCAGCGATAGGGACAGAGAAGCTTTCTTT | CASSDRDREAFF
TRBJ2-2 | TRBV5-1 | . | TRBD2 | TGCGCCAGCAGCTTGGGACTAGCGGGCACCGGGGAGCTGTTTTTT | CASSLGLAGTGELFF
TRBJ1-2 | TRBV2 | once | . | TGTGCCAGCAGTCTCAGGGAAGGTGGCTACACCTTC | CASSLREGGYTF
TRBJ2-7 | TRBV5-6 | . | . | TGTGCCAGCAGCTTACCGGGTCGGATCTACGAGCAGTACTTC | CASSLPGRIYEQYF
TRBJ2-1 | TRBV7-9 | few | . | TGTGCCAGCAGCCCTGGAGGGAATGAGCAGTTCTTC | CASSPGGNEQFF
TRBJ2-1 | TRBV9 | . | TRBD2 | TGTGCCAGCAGCCTCCGACTAGCGGGAACGACTGACAATGAGCAGTTCTTC | CASSLRLAGTTDNEQFF
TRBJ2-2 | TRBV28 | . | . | TGTGCCAGCAGTTTATTGCGGGGAAACGCCGGGGAGCTGTTTTTT | CASSLLRGNAGELFF
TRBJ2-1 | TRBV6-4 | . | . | TGTGCCAGCAGTGACGGGTGGGCCCGGTTCTTC | CASSDGWARFF
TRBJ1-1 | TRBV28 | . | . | TGTGCCAGCACCGTTACCAGGGGACTGAACACTGAAGCTTTCTTT | CASTVTRGLNTEAFF
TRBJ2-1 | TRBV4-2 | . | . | TGTGCCAGCAGCCAAGTGGACATTGAGCAGTTCTTC | CASSQVDIEQFF
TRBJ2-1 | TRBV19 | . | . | TGTGCCAGTACGTACGGGAGCTCCTACAATGAGCAGTTCTTC | CASTYGSSYNEQFF
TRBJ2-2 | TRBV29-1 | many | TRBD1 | TGCAGCGTGAGGGGACAGGGGGACACCGGGGAGCTGTTTTTT | CSVRGQGDTGELFF
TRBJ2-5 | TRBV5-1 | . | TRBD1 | TGCGCCAGCAGCCCTGGACAGGGGTACCAAGAGACCCAGTACTTC | CASSPGQGYQETQYF
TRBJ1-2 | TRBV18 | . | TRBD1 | TGTGCCAGCTCACCTGGGACAGCGAATAACTATGGCTACACCTTC | CASSPGTANNYGYTF
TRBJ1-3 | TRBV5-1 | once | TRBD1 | TGCGCCAGCAGCTCTACAGGGGACTCTGGAAACACCATATATTTT | CASSSTGDSGNTIYF
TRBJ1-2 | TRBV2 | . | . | TGTGCCAGCAGTGAAGGCGCAGGTAACTATGGCTACACCTTC | CASSEGAGNYGYTF